This T cell receptor (beta chain) was captured by sequencing in a study of T-cell memory formation after mild COVID-19. The sample holds many counts of this clonotype. Its matching antigen is unknown. V was pared by 4 bases and J by 0 bases, with 11 bases between. The CDR3 extends over 15 amino acids. Germline CDR1 SGHRS, CDR2 YFSETQ. TCRdb passed the 5' RACE reads through MiXCR, listing each CDR3 protein once. The repertoire holds about 33,000 distinct CDR3 sequences, with 21% as singletons. Study-wide results and limits: The authors left the SARS-CoV-2 specificity of second-wave clones peaking on day 37 unconfirmed.

The material sequenced was PBMCs or a T cell subset sorted from them (not recorded which). The sequence came from an adult who had mild COVID-19 (a few samples of this study predate the infection). Cell type and time point are not known. J is TRBJ1-3 and V is TRBV5-1; D is unresolved. The CDR3 protein is CASSPGPNSGNTIYF. For the CDR3, the DNA is TGCGCCAGCAGCCCCGGACCGAACTCTGGAAACACCATATATTTT. Combining the CDR3 with reference TRBV5-1 and TRBJ1-3 gives the whole variable domain KAGVTQTPRYLIKTRGQQVTLSCSPISGHRSVSWYQQTPGQGLQFLFEYFSETQRNKGNFPGRFSGRQFSNSRSEMNVSTLELGDSALYLCASSPGPNSGNTIYFGEGSWLTVV.